This T cell receptor beta chain originates from a study of T cell repertoires in cytomegalovirus infection. This clonotype turned up a few times. Its cognate antigen is unknown. CDR1 MDHEN and CDR2 SYDVKM come from the germline V gene. CDR3 size: 14 residues. The V gene lost 6 bases and the J gene lost 4 bases, with 13 bases spanning the gap. Study findings and constraints: The study found HLA-C-restricted CMV-specific TCR beta clonotypes dominating the ex vivo response.

One entry per CDR3 protein, called by TCRdb with MiXCR from the reads. This table holds about 740,000 distinct CDR3 sequences, 35% found once. The sample taken for sequencing was PBMCs. The gene calls are TRBV28 and TRBJ1-5; D perhaps matches TRBD1 (6 bases). This receptor was taken from a human donor in good health (CMV status not recorded). Some clones in this sample may be carry-over from other donors' samples. The CDR3: CASRSRGGNQPQHF. CDR3 nucleotides: TGTGCCAGCAGGTCCAGGGGTGGAAATCAGCCCCAGCATTTT. The full variable domain, rest sourced from reference TRBV28 and TRBJ1-5, is DVKVTQSSRYLVKRTGEKVFLECVQDMDHENMFWYRQDPGLGLRLIYFSYDVKMKEKGDIPEGYSVSREKKERFSLILESASTNQTSMYLCASRSRGGNQPQHFGDGTRLSIL.